This paragraph reports one T cell receptor (beta chain). This entry comes from a study of blood T cell repertoires in COVID-19. Study-wide background: The samples span acute and convalescent COVID-19 from the United States, Italy and Spain. In each case, the material was cDNA or gDNA derived from T cells, B-cell-depleted T cells, or PBMCs.

Self-reported history from a screening survey and questionnaire set each donor's cohort. This CDR3 has 13 amino acids. Deletions cut 7 bases from V and 5 bases from J, with 14 bases between. Per the germline V gene, CDR1 is MNHEY and CDR2 is SMNVEV (reference sequence). The method was immunoSEQ multiplex PCR; TCRdb's version includes in-frame clones alone and lacks a portion of them. Counted here are about 380,000 clones, roughly nine tenths occurring once; the ten biggest clones make up approximately 3.1%. The sample taken for sequencing was PBMCs or T cells enriched from blood (not recorded which). This chain uses TRBV27 with TRBJ1-2, with TRBD1 as a possible D gene (5 bases). The sequence was obtained from a woman between 25 and 40 years old who had recovered from COVID-19. The CDR3 protein is CASKPRGLYGYTF. In DNA, the CDR3 is TGTGCCAGCAAGCCTAGGGGCCTGTATGGCTACACCTTC.